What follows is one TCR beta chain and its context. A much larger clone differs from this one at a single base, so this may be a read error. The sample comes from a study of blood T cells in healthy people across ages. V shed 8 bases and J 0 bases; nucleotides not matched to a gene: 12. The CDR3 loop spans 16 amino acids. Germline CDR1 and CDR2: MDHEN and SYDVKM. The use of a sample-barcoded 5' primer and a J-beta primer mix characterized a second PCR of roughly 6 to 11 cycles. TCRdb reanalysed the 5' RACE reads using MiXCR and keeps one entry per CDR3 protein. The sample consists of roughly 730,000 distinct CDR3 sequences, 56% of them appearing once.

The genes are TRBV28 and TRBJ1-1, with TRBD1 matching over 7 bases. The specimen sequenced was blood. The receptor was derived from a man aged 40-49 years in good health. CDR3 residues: CASQNSPGTVNTEAFF. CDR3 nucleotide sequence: TGTGCCAGCCAGAACTCCCCTGGGACAGTGAACACTGAAGCTTTCTTT.